Below, 30 T cell receptor beta chains from the same sample are listed, as sequenced in a study of cytomegalovirus exposure and HLA in healthy donors. 13 Jbeta primers and 60 Vbeta primers were used for the PCR. Some clones are missing from TCRdb's copy, which holds only in-frame ones; the method was immunoSEQ multiplex PCR. The data show about 110,000 clones, about 80% seen once. Sequenced material: PBMCs. Receptor source: a woman in her fifties or sixties in good health and CMV-seropositive.

The chain employs TRBV15 and TRBJ2-3; TRBD2 aligns across 9 bases. The CDR3 sequence is 16 residues long. V shed 1 base and J 5 bases; nucleotides not matched to a gene: 7. Germline lookup yields CDR1 LNHNV and CDR2 YYDKDF (reference sequence). The CDR3 coding sequence is TGTGCCACCAGCAGAGGGCGGGGGGGATTATTAGATACGCAGTATTTT. Amino acids: CATSRGRGGLLDTQYF.

This sequence joins TRBV5-4 and TRBJ1-1, with a tentative D call TRBD1 (5 bases). V was cut by 7 bases and J by 4 bases, with 17 bases left in between. The CDR3 extends over 14 amino acids. CDR1 and CDR2 from the germline V gene are SGHNT and YYREEE (reference sequence). The CDR3 DNA sequence: TGTGCCAGCTTCCCCCGCGGGGGAAGCACTGAAGCTTTCTTT. It specifies CASFPRGGSTEAFF.

This clone has a handful of counts. The chain couples TRBV27 to TRBJ1-2; 7 bases map to TRBD1. The junction had 5 bases not matched to a gene; V was cut back by 3 bases and J by 4 bases. The germline V gene encodes CDR1 MNHEY and CDR2 SMNVEV (reference sequence). CDR3 length equals 14 residues. CDR3 coding DNA: TGTGCCAGCAGTTTCCAACAGGGGAGCTATGGCTACACCTTC. It codes for CASSFQQGSYGYTF.

V is TRBV18 and J is TRBJ2-2; maybe TRBD2 (6 bases). CDR1 is KGHSH and CDR2 is LQKENI in the germline V gene. Trimming left V 0 bases short and J 7 bases short, with 12 bases between. The CDR3 loop spans 15 amino acids. The CDR3 protein is CASSPPEGRSGELFF. As DNA, the CDR3 is TGTGCCAGCTCACCACCGGAGGGTAGGAGCGGGGAGCTGTTTTTT.

This chain links TRBV7-2 with TRBJ2-1, with 7 nucleotides matching TRBD2. The germline CDR1 and CDR2 sequences are SGHTA and FQGNSA. The CDR3 length is 12 residues. V lost 2 bases to trimming and J lost 12 bases; unmatched junction nucleotides: 4. CDR3 in amino acids: CASSLKTGGQFF. The CDR3 DNA sequence: TGTGCCAGCAGCTTAAAAACGGGGGGGCAGTTCTTC.

This clone was counted a few times. The DNA for the CDR3 is TGCAGCACTAACACAGATACGCAGTATTTT. This gives the protein CSTNTDTQYF. This sequence joins TRBV29-1 and TRBJ2-3, with D unclear. Germline CDR1 is SQVTM and CDR2 is ANQGSEA. V lost 8 bases and J lost 2, with 5 bases in between. This CDR3 has 10 residues.

The chain combines TRBV6-5 with TRBJ1-3; a weak D match, TRBD1 (6 bases). Trimming removed 6 bases from V and 3 bases from J, with 12 bases in between. The CDR3 length is 14 residues. The germline V gene encodes CDR1 MNHEY and CDR2 SVGAGI. Here the CDR3 reads CASSLNRDGNTIYF. The CDR3 nucleotides are TGTGCCAGCAGCCTTAACAGGGATGGAAACACCATATATTTT.

The rearrangement uses TRBV9 and TRBJ2-5, with 10 bases that match TRBD1. The ends lost 3 bases at V and 2 bases at J; junction bases unmatched: 7. CDR1 SGDLS and CDR2 YYNGEE come from the germline V gene. This CDR3 has 16 residues. As DNA, the CDR3 is TGTGCCAGCAGCGCCCGACAGGGGGCTGGTCAAGAGACCCAGTACTTC. Translation: CASSARQGAGQETQYF.

V and J are TRBV19 and TRBJ2-2; 14 positions match TRBD2. This CDR3 comprises 16 residues. Germline trimming cut 6 bases from V and 3 bases from J; bases unmatched to any gene: 3. Germline values: CDR1 LNHDA, CDR2 SQIVND (reference sequence). DNA of the CDR3: TGTGCCAGTAGGGGGACTAGCGGGGGATACACCGGGGAGCTGTTTTTT. This codes for CASRGTSGGYTGELFF.

This clone came up a few times. Written as DNA, the CDR3 is TGTGCCAGCAGCCTCCCGGGACTTCAAGAGACCCAGTACTTC. This encodes CASSLPGLQETQYF. The chain recombines TRBV7-7 with TRBJ2-5; a possible D gene is TRBD2 (6 bases). Germline CDR1 reads SSHAT; CDR2 reads FNYEAQ (reference sequence). V gave up 5 bases and J gave up 2 bases, with 12 bases separating them. CDR3 length: 14 residues.

The CDR3 protein is CASSPPRGGQGINQPQHF. DNA for the CDR3: TGTGCCAGTAGTCCACCGCGGGGTGGGCAGGGAATCAATCAGCCCCAGCATTTT. The chain couples TRBV19 to TRBJ1-5; tentatively, D is TRBD1 (5 bases). V lost 5 bases and J 3 bases, leaving 23 bases between the germline ends. The germline V gene encodes CDR1 LNHDA and CDR2 SQIVND (reference sequence). This CDR3 is built from 18 residues.

J is TRBJ2-2 and V is TRBV2; no clear D. The V end lost 3 bases, the J end lost 8 bases, and 13 bases lay between the germline ends. CDR3 length equals 14 residues. Per the germline V gene, CDR1 is SNHLY and CDR2 is FYNNEI. CDR3 residues: CASSDSLGLGELFF. DNA for the CDR3: TGTGCCAGCAGTGATTCCCTAGGTTTGGGGGAGCTGTTTTTT.

In this sample, this clone turned up a few times. This chain uses TRBV2 with TRBJ1-2; D is unclear. CDR1 and CDR2 from the germline V gene are SNHLY and FYNNEI. The V gene lost 3 bases and the J gene lost 0 bases, with 11 bases spanning the gap. CDR3 length equals 15 residues. CDR3 bases: TGTGCCAGCAGTGATGAACGGCTAGCTAACTATGGCTACACCTTC. Its translation is CASSDERLANYGYTF.

Only a few counts were recorded for this clone. The chain has TRBV29-1 and TRBJ1-6; unclear D gene. The V gene lost 6 bases and the J gene lost 4 bases, with 10 bases spanning the gap. This CDR3 spans 13 amino acids. Germline V gives CDR1 SQVTM, CDR2 ANQGSEA. The CDR3 protein is CSVLDGYNSPLHF. CDR3 in DNA: TGCAGCGTCCTCGACGGGTATAATTCACCCCTCCACTTT.

J is TRBJ1-1 and V is TRBV6-5; D possibly corresponds to TRBD1 (5 bases). The germline gives CDR1 MNHEY, CDR2 SVGAGI. The CDR3 is 14 residues long. Deletions cut 6 bases from V and 5 bases from J, with 16 bases between. CDR3 protein: CASSVDSFRTEAFF. The CDR3 DNA follows: TGTGCCAGCAGCGTAGACAGCTTTAGAACTGAAGCTTTCTTT.

The rearrangement joins TRBV7-9 to TRBJ2-5, with no clear D. V was pared by 1 base and J by 6 bases, with 9 bases between. CDR1 and CDR2 from the germline V gene are SEHNR and FQNEAQ (reference sequence). The CDR3 loop spans 13 amino acids. CDR3 DNA sequence: TGTGCCAGCAGCTTAGTTGCGAGGAAGACCCAGTACTTC. This translates into CASSLVARKTQYF.

The CDR3 nucleotides are TGTGCCAGTAGTGCGCCAGGGACCTACGAGCAGTACTTC. Translating it yields CASSAPGTYEQYF. The chain has TRBV19 and TRBJ2-7, with TRBD1 as a possible D gene (5 bases). Trimming took 5 bases from V and 2 from J, leaving 10 bases between them. This CDR3 comprises 13 residues. Germline loops: CDR1 LNHDA, CDR2 SQIVND (reference sequence).

The chain is built from TRBV7-9 and TRBJ1-1; TRBD1 agrees at 10 bases. J gave up 2 bases and V 5 bases, and 14 bases lay outside the gene matches. The CDR3 covers 18 residues. The germline gives CDR1 SEHNR, CDR2 FQNEAQ (reference sequence). The CDR3 DNA follows: TGTGCCAGCAGCCCGATCGACAGGGGGCGGGGGGCTAACACTGAAGCTTTCTTT. This gives the protein CASSPIDRGRGANTEAFF.

In this sample, this clone turned up a few times. V gene TRBV5-5 combines with J gene TRBJ2-2; no reliable D call. V was shortened by 2 bases and J by 5 bases, with 13 bases between the two germline ends. The CDR3 totals 15 residues. CDR1 and CDR2 (germline): SGHKS, YYEKEE (reference sequence). In nucleotides, the CDR3 is TGTGCCAGCAGCTTAGATACTTTTTGGACCGGGGAGCTGTTTTTT. It is translated as CASSLDTFWTGELFF.

This clone was counted only a few times. The rearrangement links TRBV5-4 to TRBJ2-1; 9 bases are a match to TRBD1. This CDR3 spans 15 amino acids. Germline CDR1 is SGHNT and CDR2 is YYREEE (reference sequence). V was pared by 6 bases and J by 4 bases, with 8 bases of the junction left unmatched. The chain's CDR3 is CASNTGTGPYNEQFF. As DNA, the CDR3 is TGTGCCAGCAACACAGGGACAGGGCCGTACAATGAGCAGTTCTTC.

This clone has a single count. The CDR3 spells CASSLAGISYEQYF. Written as DNA, the CDR3 is TGTGCCAGCAGTCTAGCGGGAATTTCCTACGAGCAGTACTTC. This chain uses TRBV27 with TRBJ2-7; 9 bases line up with TRBD2. CDR1 is MNHEY and CDR2 is SMNVEV in the germline V gene (reference sequence). After removal of 5 bases from V and 1 base from J, the junction contained 3 bases not matched to a gene. CDR3 length equals 14 residues.

This clone was found once. J is TRBJ2-4 and V is TRBV7-9; TRBD1 aligns across 9 bases. J lost 7 bases, V lost 4 bases, and 5 bases had no gene match. There are 14 residues in the CDR3. Looked up from germline, CDR1 is SEHNR and CDR2 is FQNEAQ (reference sequence). This CDR3 reads CASSSDRGGNIQYF. The CDR3 DNA reads as TGTGCCAGCAGCTCCGACAGGGGGGGTAACATTCAGTACTTC. Full variable domain (rest looked up from reference TRBV7-9 and TRBJ2-4): DTGVSQNPRHKITKRGQNVTFRCDPISEHNRLYWYRQTLGQGPEFLTYFQNEAQLEKSRLLSDRFSAERPKGSFSTLEIQRTEQGDSAMYLCASSSDRGGNIQYFGAGTRLSVL.

For this clone: The sample has other DNA sequences that encode this CDR3 too. The chain links TRBV15 to TRBJ1-2; 9 nucleotides line up with TRBD1. Trimming removed 5 bases from V and 8 bases from J; junction bases left unmatched: 6. Germline CDR1 reads LNHNV; CDR2 reads YYDKDF (reference sequence). The CDR3 extends over 13 amino acids. The CDR3 sequence is CATSRGQGLGYTF. The CDR3 region has the DNA TGTGCCACCAGCCGTGGACAGGGGTTAGGCTACACCTTC. Full variable domain (rest looked up from reference TRBV15 and TRBJ1-2): DAMVIQNPRYQVTQFGKPVTLSCSQTLNHNVMYWYQQKSSQAPKLLFHYYDKDFNNEADTPDNFQSRRPNTSFCFLDIRSPGLGDTAMYLCATSRGQGLGYTFGSGTRLTVV.

This clone was observed a few times. The rearrangement links TRBV6-5 to TRBJ1-2, with TRBD1 identical over 8 bases. The junction had 0 bases not matched to a gene; V was cut back by 4 bases and J by 2 bases. CDR3 length: 13 residues. Germline CDR1 MNHEY, CDR2 SVGAGI. In nucleotides, the CDR3 is TGTGCCAGCAGTTGGGACAGGAACTATGGCTACACCTTC. This sequence encodes CASSWDRNYGYTF.

J is TRBJ2-7 and V is TRBV5-3; TRBD1 is a possible D gene (5 bases). TRBV5-3 is labeled an ORF, and its function is uncertain. Trimming left V 1 base short and J 2 bases short, with 10 bases between. The CDR3 extends over 14 amino acids. CDR3 protein: CARSLTGKTYEQYF. The CDR3, as DNA: TGTGCCAGAAGCTTGACAGGCAAAACCTACGAGCAGTACTTC.

The chain couples TRBV5-1 to TRBJ2-7, with TRBD2 as a possible D gene (6 bases). Between the trimmed V and J ends, which lost 4 bases and 5 bases, there was a span of 25 bases. CDR3 length equals 17 residues. Looked up from germline, CDR1 is SGHRS and CDR2 is YFSETQ. CDR3 in amino acids: CASSRDLAGVVFNEQYF. The CDR3 nucleotides are TGCGCCAGCAGCAGGGACTTAGCTGGGGTCGTCTTCAACGAGCAGTACTTC.

V gene TRBV19 combines with J gene TRBJ2-7; 8 bases line up with TRBD2. Trimming cost V 6 bases and J 9 bases; bases outside gene matches: 10. This CDR3 region has 13 residues. CDR1 is LNHDA and CDR2 is SQIVND in the germline V gene (reference sequence). DNA of the CDR3: TGTGCCAGTAGCCCTGAGCGGGAGTCCCGGCAGTACTTC. Translation: CASSPERESRQYF.

The chain recombines TRBV5-6 with TRBJ2-7; weak D call: TRBD1 (5 bases). The CDR3 contains 15 residues. V was trimmed by 4 bases and J by 3 bases, leaving 17 bases between them. Germline loops: CDR1 SGHDT, CDR2 YYEEEE. The CDR3 DNA reads TGTGCCAGCAGCGTGTCGGCCACAGGCCTCTACGAGCAGTACTTC. Translating it yields CASSVSATGLYEQYF.

There are a few counts of this clone. The rearrangement links TRBV7-8 to TRBJ2-5, with 8 bases matching TRBD1. V was clipped by 0 bases and J by 4 bases; unmatched bases: 7. Germline V lookup: CDR1 SGHVS, CDR2 FQNEAQ. This CDR3 spans 16 amino acids. The CDR3 loop reads CASSLAAGRGRETQYF. The CDR3 DNA reads TGTGCCAGCAGCTTAGCGGCGGGCAGGGGGCGAGAGACCCAGTACTTC.

The chain has TRBV2 and TRBJ2-7, with D perhaps TRBD1 (5 bases). Between the trimmed V and J ends, which lost 5 bases and 2 bases, there was a span of 7 bases. This CDR3 contains 12 residues. Germline V lookup: CDR1 SNHLY, CDR2 FYNNEI. The CDR3 DNA reads as TGTGCCAGCAGTATGACAGCCTACGAGCAGTACTTC. Amino acid sequence: CASSMTAYEQYF.